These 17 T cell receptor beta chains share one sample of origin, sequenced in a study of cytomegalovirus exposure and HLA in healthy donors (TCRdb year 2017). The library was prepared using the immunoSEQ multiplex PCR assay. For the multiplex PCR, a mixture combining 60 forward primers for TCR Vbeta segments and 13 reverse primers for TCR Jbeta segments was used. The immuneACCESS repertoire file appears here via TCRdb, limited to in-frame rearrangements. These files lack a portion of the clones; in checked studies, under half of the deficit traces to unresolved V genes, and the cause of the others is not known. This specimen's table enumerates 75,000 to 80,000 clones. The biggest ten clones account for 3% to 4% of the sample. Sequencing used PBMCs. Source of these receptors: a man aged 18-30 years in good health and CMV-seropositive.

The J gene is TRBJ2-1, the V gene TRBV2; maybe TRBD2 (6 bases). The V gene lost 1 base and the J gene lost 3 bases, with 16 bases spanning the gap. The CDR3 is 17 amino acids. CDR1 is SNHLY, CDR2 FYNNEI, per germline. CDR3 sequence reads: CASSEGRALGVYNEQFF. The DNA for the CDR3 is TGTGCCAGCAGTGAAGGGAGGGCTCTGGGAGTCTACAATGAGCAGTTCTTC.

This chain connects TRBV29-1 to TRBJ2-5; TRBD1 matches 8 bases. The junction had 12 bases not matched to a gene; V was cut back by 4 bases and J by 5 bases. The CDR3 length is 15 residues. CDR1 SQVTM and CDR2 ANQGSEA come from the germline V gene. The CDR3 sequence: CSVGGPGGSGETQYF. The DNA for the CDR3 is TGCAGCGTTGGGGGCCCAGGGGGCAGCGGGGAGACCCAGTACTTC.

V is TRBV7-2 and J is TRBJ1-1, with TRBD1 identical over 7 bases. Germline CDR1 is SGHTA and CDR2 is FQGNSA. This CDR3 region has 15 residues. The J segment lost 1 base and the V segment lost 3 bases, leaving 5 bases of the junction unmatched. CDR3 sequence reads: CASSFTGVGNTEAFF. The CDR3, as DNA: TGTGCCAGCAGCTTCACAGGGGTGGGGAACACTGAAGCTTTCTTT.

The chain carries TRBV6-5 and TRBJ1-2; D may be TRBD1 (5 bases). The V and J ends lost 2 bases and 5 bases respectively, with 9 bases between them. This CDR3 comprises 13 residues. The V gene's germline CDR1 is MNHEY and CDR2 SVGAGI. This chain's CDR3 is CASSYHDRYGYTF. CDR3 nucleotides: TGTGCCAGCAGTTACCACGACAGATATGGCTACACCTTC.

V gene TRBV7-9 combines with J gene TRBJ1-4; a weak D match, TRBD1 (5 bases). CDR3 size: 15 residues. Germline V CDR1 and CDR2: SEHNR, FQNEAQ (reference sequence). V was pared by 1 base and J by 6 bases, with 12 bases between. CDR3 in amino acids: CASSLGTRWDEKLFF. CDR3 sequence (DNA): TGTGCCAGCAGCTTAGGGACAAGGTGGGATGAAAAACTGTTTTTT.

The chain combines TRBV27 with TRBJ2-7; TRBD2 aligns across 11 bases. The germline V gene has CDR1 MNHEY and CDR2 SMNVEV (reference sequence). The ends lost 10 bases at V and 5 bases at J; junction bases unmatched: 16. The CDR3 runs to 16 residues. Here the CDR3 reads CATMELLAGGRNEQYF. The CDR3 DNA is TGTGCCACCATGGAACTTCTAGCGGGAGGTAGGAACGAGCAGTACTTC.

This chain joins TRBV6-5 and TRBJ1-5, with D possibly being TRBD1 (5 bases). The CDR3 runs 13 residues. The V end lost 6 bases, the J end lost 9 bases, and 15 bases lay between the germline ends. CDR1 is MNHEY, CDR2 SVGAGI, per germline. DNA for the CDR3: TGTGCCAGCAGGGCAGGGCGGGAGTGGCCCCAGCATTTT. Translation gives CASRAGREWPQHF.

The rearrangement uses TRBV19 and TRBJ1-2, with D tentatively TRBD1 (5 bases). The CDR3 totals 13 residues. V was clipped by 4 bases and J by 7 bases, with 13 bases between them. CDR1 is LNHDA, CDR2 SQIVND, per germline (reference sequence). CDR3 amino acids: CASSKKQAIGYTF. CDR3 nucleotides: TGTGCCAGTAGTAAAAAACAGGCAATTGGCTACACCTTC.

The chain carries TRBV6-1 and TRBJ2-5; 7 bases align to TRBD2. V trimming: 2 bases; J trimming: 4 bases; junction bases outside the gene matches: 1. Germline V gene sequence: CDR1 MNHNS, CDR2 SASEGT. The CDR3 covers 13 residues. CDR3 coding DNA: TGTGCCAGCAGTGAATGGGAGGGAGAGACCCAGTACTTC. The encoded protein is CASSEWEGETQYF.

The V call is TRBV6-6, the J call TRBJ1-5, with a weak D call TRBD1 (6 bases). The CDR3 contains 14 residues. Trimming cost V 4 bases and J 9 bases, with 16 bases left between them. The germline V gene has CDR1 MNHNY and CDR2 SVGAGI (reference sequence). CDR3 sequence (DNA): TGTGCCAGCAGTTCCCAGACAGGCATGGGGCCCCAGCATTTT. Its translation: CASSSQTGMGPQHF.

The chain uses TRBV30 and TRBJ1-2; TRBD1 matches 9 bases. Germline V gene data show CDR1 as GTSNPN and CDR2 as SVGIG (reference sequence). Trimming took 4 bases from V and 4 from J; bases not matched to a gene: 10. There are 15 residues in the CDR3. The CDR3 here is CAWNTPGQGVYGYTF. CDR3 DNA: TGTGCCTGGAATACTCCGGGACAGGGCGTCTATGGCTACACCTTC.

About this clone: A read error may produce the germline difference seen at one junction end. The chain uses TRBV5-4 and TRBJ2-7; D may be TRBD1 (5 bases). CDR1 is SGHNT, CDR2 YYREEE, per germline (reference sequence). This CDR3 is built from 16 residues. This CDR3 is CASSSMTRSGIDPPNF. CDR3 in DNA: TGTGCCAGCAGCTCTATGACGAGGTCAGGGATTGACCCGCCGAACTTC.

The CDR3 is CASSLGTDSEQYF. The CDR3 nucleotides are TGTGCCAGCTCACTCGGGACAGACTCCGAGCAGTACTTC. This sequence joins TRBV18 and TRBJ2-7; 7 nucleotides line up with TRBD1. The CDR3 runs to 13 residues. Trimming cost V 4 bases and J 6 bases; bases outside gene matches: 6. Per germline, CDR1 KGHSH and CDR2 LQKENI. The full variable domain, in which reference TRBV18 and TRBJ2-7 provide the parts outside the CDR3, is NAGVMQNPRHLVRRRGQEARLRCSPMKGHSHVYWYRQLPEEGLKFMVYLQKENIIDESGMPKERFSAEFPKEGPSILRIQQVVRGDSAAYFCASSLGTDSEQYFGPGTRLTVT.

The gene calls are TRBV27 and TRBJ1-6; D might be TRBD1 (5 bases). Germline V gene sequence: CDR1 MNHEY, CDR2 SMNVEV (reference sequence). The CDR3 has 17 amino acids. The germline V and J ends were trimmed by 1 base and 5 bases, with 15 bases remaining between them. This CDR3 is CASSLWGRRINNSPLHF. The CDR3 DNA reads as TGTGCCAGCAGTTTATGGGGCAGGAGAATTAATAATTCACCCCTCCACTTT.

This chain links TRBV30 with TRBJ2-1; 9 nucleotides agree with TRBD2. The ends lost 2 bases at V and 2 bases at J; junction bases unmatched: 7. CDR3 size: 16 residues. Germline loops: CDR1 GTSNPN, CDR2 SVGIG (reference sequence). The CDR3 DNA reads TGTGCCTGGAGTCAGATTCAGCGGGGGGCCTACAATGAGCAGTTCTTC. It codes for CAWSQIQRGAYNEQFF.

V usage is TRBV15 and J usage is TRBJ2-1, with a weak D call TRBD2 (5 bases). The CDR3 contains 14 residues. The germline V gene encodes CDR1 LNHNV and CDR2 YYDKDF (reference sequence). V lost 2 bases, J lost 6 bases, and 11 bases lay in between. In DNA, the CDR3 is TGTGCCACCAGCAGACCCCCCCTAGCCAATGAGCAGTTCTTC. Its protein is CATSRPPLANEQFF. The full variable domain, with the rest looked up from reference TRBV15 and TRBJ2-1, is DAMVIQNPRYQVTQFGKPVTLSCSQTLNHNVMYWYQQKSSQAPKLLFHYYDKDFNNEADTPDNFQSRRPNTSFCFLDIRSPGLGDTAMYLCATSRPPLANEQFFGPGTRLTVL.

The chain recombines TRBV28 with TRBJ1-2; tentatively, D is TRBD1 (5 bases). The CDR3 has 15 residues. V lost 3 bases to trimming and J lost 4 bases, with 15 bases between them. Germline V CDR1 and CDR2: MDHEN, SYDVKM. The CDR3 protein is CASSFSGHLLYGYTF. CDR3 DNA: TGTGCCAGCAGTTTTTCCGGACACCTGCTCTATGGCTACACCTTC.